The TCR beta chain described here comes from a study of cytomegalovirus exposure and HLA in healthy donors (dated by TCRdb to 2017 to 2019). Regarding the study in general: An earlier analysis of roughly 610 of the donors reported 276 Gb of sequence data and around 120 million unique TCR beta sequences obtained from approximately 180 million T cells. A later genetic analysis took genome-wide SNP genotypes for about 65% of the roughly 670 donors and used that subset as a discovery cohort. In an earlier analysis of 587 of the donors, high-throughput TCR beta sequencing was used to judge whether each TCR beta V gene segment behaved as functional or pseudogenic. Of the roughly 390 genotyped donors, more than 75% were placed in the genetic ancestry cluster associated with self-reported Caucasian donors. High-throughput TCR immunosequencing, statistical association of individual TCRs with disease status, and machine learning were combined to predict cytomegalovirus infection status. The study aimed to test whether signatures of past pathogen exposure could be identified by cataloging public T cell receptors. Both class I and class II loci were covered by HLA typing, at four-digit resolution. Along with the roughly 670-subject first cohort, a separate validation cohort of over a hundred different subjects was used. Because of strong linkage in the cohort, four to six DR-DQ haplotypes were treated as single units for association and clustering. To study patterns of TCR occurrence, a later analysis re-analyzed previously published TCR beta repertoires from under 750 donors and added high-resolution HLA genotyping. Every discovery cohort repertoire had been produced on one sequencing platform. The study profiled the T cell repertoires of 666 subjects by immunosequencing and related them to cytomegalovirus serostatus. Typing coverage differed by locus: A, B, C, DRB1 and DQB1 were typed in roughly 620-630 donors, DQA1 in approximately 520, DPA1 in 600 to 610, and DPB1 in 450 to 480. Roughly 300 gigabases of sequencing data and 70 million to 100 million unique TCR sequences made up an early release that covered around 640 HLA-typed donors. Among some 410 genotyped donors of the cohort, an average of about 240,000 unique TCR beta nucleotide sequences were sequenced per donor, roughly 20% of them non-productive. Rather than drawing on any new phenotypic data, the later analysis identified candidate immune exposures from TCR beta sequences and the way those sequences occurred across donors. Donor age, sex, ethnicity and CMV serostatus were compiled alongside the repertoire data. General conclusions and limits of the study: The authors suggested that the approach could potentially be generalized to other disease states and immunological phenotypes. In a later analysis, most CMV-associated TCR beta chains were found to appear HLA-restricted, with HLA associations seemingly driven largely by CMV exposure. In a later genetic analysis, a missense DCLRE1C variant was associated with V-gene and J-gene trimming of TCR beta chains, and the association was replicated in an independent cohort. Specific HLA alleles were associated with 15,000 to 20,000 TCR beta sequences at a false discovery rate of 0.05 in a later analysis. Cytomegalovirus status was reported to be diagnosed by the classifier with high specificity and sensitivity in both the original and validation cohorts. Most TCR sequences were seen in very few donors, while some public TCRs were found in many individuals. Several of the top co-occurrence clusters appeared to be linked to parvovirus B19, influenza, CMV and Epstein-Barr virus, according to a later analysis. Sequencing depth was assumed to be roughly uniform across donors in the presence/absence analyses, though that assumption may not hold. A further reported finding was that TCR beta sequences accurately predicted the HLA-A and HLA-B alleles for most subjects in the first cohort. Some IMGT-functional V segments, including TRBV6-2 and TRBV6-3, could not be told apart with the 87-base-pair reads, so those segments were excluded. In this cohort, only TCR beta chains were sequenced, and detectable features were limited by the absence of alpha or paired-chain data. CMV serostatus was the only immune exposure information available for the cohort. When HLA alleles, especially DR and DQ, strongly co-occurred, attributing TCR associations to individual alleles was difficult. Correlated functional status among segregating V segments might reflect linkage disequilibrium, but an unknown experimental factor could not be ruled out. In a later analysis, the rate of TCR association differed among HLA loci, with DRB1 alleles having the most associated TCRs and HLA-C alleles having the fewest. A later analysis found that HLA-associated TCR beta chains were more clonally expanded and had lower generation probabilities than equally common non-associated chains. A few of the identified cytomegalovirus-associated TCR beta chains were confirmed in vitro to be specific for cytomegalovirus antigens. Because counts were too low, around 17 rarely observed V segments, including chromosome 9 orphons, were left out of the earlier analysis of a few hundred of the donors. Compared with the approximately 670-donor mean, donors in an Asian-associated ancestry cluster had fewer N-insertions in productive TCRs, according to a later genetic analysis. A cluster of highly shared sequence variants was judged likely to represent a technical artifact of the sequencing pipeline. Because HLA typing was missing for some donors at each locus, association tests included only the typed subset. An earlier analysis of 587 of the donors showed that most TCR beta V segments appeared in productive rearrangements either about 87% or about 30% of the time, which broadly matched IMGT annotations. In the study, 164 TCR beta chains were listed as associated with cytomegalovirus.

With respect to this clone: There is no known antigen for this receptor. No much larger clone is present one base from it, and per-base qualities are unavailable.

The cohort was made up of roughly 670 healthy bone marrow donors. All cohort members were sampled while nominally healthy, although unrecorded immune exposures were likely present. The donor was CMV seronegative and was included in the group of a few hundred seronegative cohort members. A peripheral blood sample was collected from each donor, and TCR beta sequencing was performed on peripheral blood mononuclear cells. The Qiagen DNeasy Blood Extraction Kit was used to extract genomic DNA from the blood cell samples. The CDR3 covers 15 residues, taking in both the cysteine and the phenylalanine. Of the read, only the CDR3 DNA is kept; its 45 bases are in frame from base 1. V loses 0 bases of germline sequence and J loses 6 bases, and the interval between the two ends is 12 bases. As encoded in the germline V gene, CDR1 is KGHSH while CDR2 is LQKENI. Library method: the immunoSEQ multiplex PCR assay. A mixture of 60 forward primers for TCR Vbeta segments and 13 reverse primers for TCR Jbeta segments was used in the multiplex PCR. The CDR3 region of rearranged TCR beta genes was amplified from genomic DNA by a multiplex PCR assay. Amplified TCR beta libraries were sequenced as 87-base-pair reads on the Illumina HiSeq System. In the paper's pipeline: A later analysis counted 75 million to 100 million unique TCR beta chains across the 666 repertoires, and some 11 million of these chains were shared by at least two donors. Raw reads were error-corrected and collapsed into unique sequences with a nearest-neighbor algorithm that merged closely related sequences to remove PCR and sequencing errors. V, D and J gene segments were assigned by aligning CDR3 sequences to IMGT reference sequences. For a sequence to be retained, a match of at least six nucleotides to both a V gene segment and a J gene segment was required. A rearrangement was called productive if the CDR3 had no stop codons and remained in frame with V and J, and every other rearrangement was called non-productive. Following IMGT convention, CDR3 was defined as the stretch from the second conserved V-encoded cysteine up to the conserved J-encoded phenylalanine. The earlier analysis of about 620 of the donors excluded sequences that lacked an unambiguous match to a single V gene segment. In an earlier analysis of 587 of the donors, V segments were called functional above 56.7% productive rearrangements and were called segregating when the between-donor standard deviation exceeded 5%. A statistical classification framework was built for diagnosing cytomegalovirus status from the catalog of TCR beta chain sequences. In a later analysis, TCR nucleotide sequences were compared against IMGT/GENE-DB human TR gene sequences so that V and J genes could be assigned. The TCRdist pipeline was used in a later analysis to assign CDR3 sequences and most-parsimonious VDJ recombination scenarios. A later analysis defined each TCR beta chain by its CDR3 amino acid sequence plus V-gene family, and excluded reads lacking a unique V-gene family. In a later analysis, 500 to 700 highly shared, low-generation-probability nucleotide sequences were removed to address suspected cross-contamination and a sequencing artifact. In a later analysis, a clonal expansion index for each public chain was calculated from normalized within-repertoire ranks of inferred template counts. A later analysis computed generation probabilities with a VDJ recombination model fitted to out-of-frame rearrangements, and checked the results against IGoR. In a later analysis, hypergeometric tests were used to score TCR-TCR, TCR-HLA and TCR-CMV co-occurrence, with a repertoire-size bias correction applied to TCR pairs. False discovery rates were estimated in a later analysis by permuting HLA or CMV assignments 20 times. A later analysis grouped co-occurring TCRs with DBSCAN, adding TCRdist sequence similarity when clustering within HLA-allele-positive subsets. Co-occurrence clustering excluded repertoires with fewer than 30,000 or more than 120,000 public chains, plus five with anomalous nucleotide sharing. Imported from immuneACCESS, the table was reduced by TCRdb to in-frame sequences with V and J called. These copies leave out some clones; in studies compared against another copy, an unresolved V gene accounts for under half, and the cause of the remainder is not known. V and J calls and clone size come straight from that table; D and trimming were deduced from the DNA. The sample table holds over 85,000 clones, of which 75% to 80% were seen once. Roughly 7.1% of the sample belongs to the ten largest clones.

The TCR comes from a female donor in good health and CMV-seronegative. This sequence uses TRBV18 and TRBJ2-1, with TRBD2 perhaps the D gene, on 5 matching bases. The sequenced material came from PBMCs. The bases read TGTGCCAGCTCACCACCGGGAACTAGGACCAATGAGCAGTTCTTC. Translated, this gives CASSPPGTRTNEQFF.